This TCR beta chain was found in a study of T cells in Graves' hyperthyroidism and ophthalmopathy (dated by TCRdb to between 2018 and 2020). Regarding the research as a whole: Peripheral blood samples were taken at initial diagnosis, before any treatment was given. To identify distinguishing TCR V-J signatures, a discovery cohort of 90 to 100 patients was used, comprising 43 with Graves' ophthalmopathy and some 60 with stable Graves' hyperthyroidism. Whether ophthalmopathy could be predicted prospectively was tested in an independent validation cohort made up of 18 to 20 hyperthyroidism patients plus 17 patients who later progressed to ophthalmopathy. The approximately 98 discovery patients were randomly divided into training and test sets at a 7:3 ratio. Thyroid tissue and blood T-cell repertoires from six Graves' hyperthyroidism patients were also compared in the study. Following sampling, methimazole starting at 30 mg daily was given to hyperthyroidism patients, and high-dose intravenous methylprednisolone was given to ophthalmopathy patients. The paper describes TCR Vbeta CDR3 sequencing of 135 peripheral blood samples, made up of roughly 45 ophthalmopathy patients, some 80 hyperthyroidism patients and 17 progressor patients.

TCR beta CDR3 regions were amplified from RNA transcripts. The TCR CDR3 was subjected to a first round of RT-PCR using the HTBI primer set and the Qiagen OneStep RT-PCR kit. Libraries were constructed in a second round of multiplex PCR, after which size selection and purification were performed. Libraries were sequenced paired-end with 100 bp reads on an Illumina HiSeq2000. The source study handled its data this way. SOAPnuke was used to process the raw data, with reads discarded if the reads contained adapters or uncalled bases, had a mean Phred below 15, or lacked an exact constant-primer or identifier match. COPE v1.2.5 was used to merge high-quality paired reads, and clonotypes were defined as unique nucleotide sequences. MiTCR v1.1 was used to align clonotypes to the IMGT TRBV, TRBD and TRBJ reference segments. The analysis was restricted to V-J combinations with a frequency above 0.0001, which together covered 98% to 99.2% of the repertoires. A TCS score was defined as the ratio of F50 (clonal expansion) to E x V (chaos), with BLOSUM62-based TCRdist applied between CDR3 peptides within each V-J. Welch's t-statistics and random forest reduced roughly 500 V-J features to 10 to 15, which were used in a naive Bayes classifier (R e1071). Through fastp at Q25 and MiXCR, TCRdb rebuilt clones from the public reads, retaining in-frame beta chains. Rows with one shared CDR3 protein collapse into an entry with the most common genes and DNA. TCRdb, not the original authors, processed these V and J calls. The sample table records around 500,000 distinct CDR3 sequences; about 16% of these occur just once. Approximately 32% of the sample rests with the top ten.

This clonotype was seen ten or more times. This receptor's antigen is unknown. Base qualities are missing; no much larger clone stands one base away. The paper's findings and limits, for the study overall: No statistical method was used to set the sample size in advance, and investigators knew the group allocation. Most expanded thyroid clonotypes (frequency above 0.001) were also found in blood, which suggests that blood repertoires may mirror thyroid immune responses. In cross-validation, a model built on a 13 V-J signature told ophthalmopathy apart from stable hyperthyroidism with 85% to 90% sensitivity and approximately 81% specificity, and in testing the same model reached 80%/75%. In validation, the model predicted progression to ophthalmopathy with approximately 69% sensitivity and 72% to 75% specificity, a median of 6.5 months before onset.

Moderately to severely active disease, a Clinical Activity Score of at least 3, a NOSPECS grade of at least 4, and a duration under 3 months were present in ophthalmopathy patients. Any patient with an uncontrolled infection, another autoimmune disease, pregnancy or lactation was excluded. Diagnoses were established on the basis of clinical symptoms, serum thyroxine and TRAb, thyroid ultrasound, and orbital computed tomography. PBMCs were isolated from about 9.1 ml of fresh peripheral blood by Ficoll-Paque density gradient centrifugation. Trizol reagent was used to extract total RNA, and RNA quality was then checked on an Agilent 2100 Bioanalyzer. V trim: 5 bases; J trim: 3 bases; unmatched bases: 7. The CDR3 spans 17 residues, from the cysteine through the phenylalanine. Solely the CDR3 DNA is kept, with 51 bases framed from the first base.

The V and J genes are TRBV12-3 or TRBV12-4 and TRBJ2-2, and 12 junction bases match TRBD2. The receptor's source is a woman aged 30 to 39 with Graves' ophthalmopathy. The sequenced sample was blood. The sequenced DNA is TGTGCCAGCAGTCTACGGACTAGCGGGACCTACACCGGGGAGCTGTTTTTT. This encodes CASSLRTSGTYTGELFF.